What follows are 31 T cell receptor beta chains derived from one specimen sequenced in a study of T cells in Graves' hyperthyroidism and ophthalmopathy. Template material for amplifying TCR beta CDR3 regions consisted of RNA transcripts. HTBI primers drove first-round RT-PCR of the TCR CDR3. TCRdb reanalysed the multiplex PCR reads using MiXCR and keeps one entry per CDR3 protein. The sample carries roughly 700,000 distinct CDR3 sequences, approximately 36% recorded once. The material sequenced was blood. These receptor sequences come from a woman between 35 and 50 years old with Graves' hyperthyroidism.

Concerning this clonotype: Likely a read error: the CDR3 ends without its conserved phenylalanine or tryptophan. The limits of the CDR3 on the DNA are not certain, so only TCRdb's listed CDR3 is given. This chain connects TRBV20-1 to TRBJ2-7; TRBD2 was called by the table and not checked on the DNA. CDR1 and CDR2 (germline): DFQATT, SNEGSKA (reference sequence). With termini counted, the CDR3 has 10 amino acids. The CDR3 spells CSAMTYSGTS.

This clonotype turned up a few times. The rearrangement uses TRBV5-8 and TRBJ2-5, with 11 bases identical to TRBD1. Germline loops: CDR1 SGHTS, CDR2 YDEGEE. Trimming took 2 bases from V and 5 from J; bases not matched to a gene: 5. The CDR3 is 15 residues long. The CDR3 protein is CASSFRTGGAETQYF. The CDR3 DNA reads TGTGCCAGCAGCTTTAGGACAGGGGGCGCGGAGACCCAGTACTTC.

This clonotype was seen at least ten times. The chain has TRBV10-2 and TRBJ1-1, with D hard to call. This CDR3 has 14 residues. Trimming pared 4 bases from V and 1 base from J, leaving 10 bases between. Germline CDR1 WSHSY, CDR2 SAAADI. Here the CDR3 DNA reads TGCGCCAGCAGTGCTTTGGTCACGAACACTGAAGCTTTCTTT. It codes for CASSALVTNTEAFF.

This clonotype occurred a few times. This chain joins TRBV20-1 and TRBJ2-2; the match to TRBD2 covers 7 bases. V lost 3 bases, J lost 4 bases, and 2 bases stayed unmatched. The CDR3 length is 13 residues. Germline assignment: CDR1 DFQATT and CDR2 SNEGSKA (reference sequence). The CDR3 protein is CSASGGTTGELFF. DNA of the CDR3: TGCAGTGCTAGCGGGGGGACCACCGGGGAGCTGTTTTTT.

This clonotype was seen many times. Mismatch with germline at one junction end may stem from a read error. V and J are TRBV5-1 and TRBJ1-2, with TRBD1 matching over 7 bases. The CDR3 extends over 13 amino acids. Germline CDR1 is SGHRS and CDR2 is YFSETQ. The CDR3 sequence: CASSLGQVYGYTF. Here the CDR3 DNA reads TGTGCCAGCAGCTTAGGACAGGTCTATGGCTACACCTTC.

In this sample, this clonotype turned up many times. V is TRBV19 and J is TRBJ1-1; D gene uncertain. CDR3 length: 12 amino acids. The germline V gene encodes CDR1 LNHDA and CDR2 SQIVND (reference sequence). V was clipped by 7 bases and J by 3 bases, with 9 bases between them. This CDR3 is CASTWAHTEAFF. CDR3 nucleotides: TGTGCCAGTACTTGGGCCCACACTGAAGCTTTCTTT.

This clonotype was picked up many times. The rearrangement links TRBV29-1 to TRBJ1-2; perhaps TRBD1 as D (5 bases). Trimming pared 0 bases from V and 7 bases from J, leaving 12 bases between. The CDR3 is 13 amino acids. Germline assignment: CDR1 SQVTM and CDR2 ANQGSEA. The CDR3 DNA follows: TGCAGCGTTGAAGATCAGGGTCCCCCTGGCTACACCTTC. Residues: CSVEDQGPPGYTF. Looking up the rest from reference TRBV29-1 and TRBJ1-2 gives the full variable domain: SAVISQKPSRDICQRGTSLTIQCQVDSQVTMMFWYRQQPGQSLTLIATANQGSEATYESGFVIDKFPISRPNLTFSTLTVSNMSPEDSSIYLCSVEDQGPPGYTFGSGTRLTVV.

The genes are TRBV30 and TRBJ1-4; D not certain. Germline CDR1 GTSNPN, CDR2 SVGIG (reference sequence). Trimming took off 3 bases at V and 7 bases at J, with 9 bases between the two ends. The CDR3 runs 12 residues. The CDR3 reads CAWSLRAEKLFF. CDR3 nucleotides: TGTGCCTGGAGCCTCCGCGCTGAAAAACTGTTTTTT. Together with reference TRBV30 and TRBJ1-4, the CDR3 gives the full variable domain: SQTIHQWPATLVQPVGSPLSLECTVEGTSNPNLYWYRQAAGRGLQLLFYSVGIGQISSEVPQNLSASRPQDRQFILSSKKLLLSDSGFYLCAWSLRAEKLFFGSGTQLSVL.

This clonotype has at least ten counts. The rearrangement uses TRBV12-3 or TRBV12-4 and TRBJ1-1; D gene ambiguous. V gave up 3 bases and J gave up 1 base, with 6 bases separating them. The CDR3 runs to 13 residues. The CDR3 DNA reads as TGTGCCAGCAGTTTGCAACCGAACACTGAAGCTTTCTTT. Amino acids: CASSLQPNTEAFF.

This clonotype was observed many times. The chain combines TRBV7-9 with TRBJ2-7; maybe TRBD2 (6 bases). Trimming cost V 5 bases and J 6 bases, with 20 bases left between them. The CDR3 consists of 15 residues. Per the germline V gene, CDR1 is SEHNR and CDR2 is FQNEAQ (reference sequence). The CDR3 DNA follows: TGTGCCAGCAGCCTTTGGCCCAACGGGAGAGGCGAGCAGTACTTC. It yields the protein CASSLWPNGRGEQYF.

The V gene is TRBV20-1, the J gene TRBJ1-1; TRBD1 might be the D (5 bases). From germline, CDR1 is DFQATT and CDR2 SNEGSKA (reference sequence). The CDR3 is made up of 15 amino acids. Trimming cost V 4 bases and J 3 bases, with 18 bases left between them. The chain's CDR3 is CSATRPGARYTEAFF. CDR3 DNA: TGCAGTGCTACCCGACCCGGGGCTAGGTACACTGAAGCTTTCTTT.

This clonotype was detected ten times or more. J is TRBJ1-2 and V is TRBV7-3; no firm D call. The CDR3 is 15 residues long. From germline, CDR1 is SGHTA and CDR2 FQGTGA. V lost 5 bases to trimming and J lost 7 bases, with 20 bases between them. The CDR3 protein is CASSPSGVGSGGYTF. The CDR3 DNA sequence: TGTGCCAGCAGCCCGAGTGGGGTAGGGTCTGGTGGCTACACCTTC.

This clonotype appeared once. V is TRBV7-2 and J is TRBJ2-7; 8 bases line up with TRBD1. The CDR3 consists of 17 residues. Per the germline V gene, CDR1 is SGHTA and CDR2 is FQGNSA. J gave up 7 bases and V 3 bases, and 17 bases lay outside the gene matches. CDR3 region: CASSFREGGDRLKEQYF. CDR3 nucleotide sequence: TGTGCCAGCAGCTTCCGTGAAGGTGGGGACAGGTTAAAGGAGCAGTACTTC.

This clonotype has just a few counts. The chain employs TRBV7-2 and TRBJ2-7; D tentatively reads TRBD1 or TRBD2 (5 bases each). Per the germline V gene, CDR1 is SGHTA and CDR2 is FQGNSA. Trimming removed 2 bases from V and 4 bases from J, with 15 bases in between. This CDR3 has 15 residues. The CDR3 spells CASSLRGGNTYEQYF. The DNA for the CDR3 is TGTGCCAGCAGCTTACGGGGCGGAAATACATACGAGCAGTACTTC.

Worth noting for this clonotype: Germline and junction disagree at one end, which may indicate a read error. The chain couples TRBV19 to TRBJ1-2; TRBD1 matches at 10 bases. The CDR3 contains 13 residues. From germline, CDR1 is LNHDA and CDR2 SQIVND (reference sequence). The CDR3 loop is CASKSGQGNGYTF. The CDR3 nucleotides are TGTGCTAGTAAGTCGGGACAGGGGAATGGCTACACCTTC.

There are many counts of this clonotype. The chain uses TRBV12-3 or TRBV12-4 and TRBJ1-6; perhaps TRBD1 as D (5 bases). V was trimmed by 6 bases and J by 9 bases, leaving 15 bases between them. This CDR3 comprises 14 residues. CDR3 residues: CASRASGITSPLHF. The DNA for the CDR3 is TGTGCCAGCAGGGCTTCAGGGATTACTTCACCCCTCCACTTT.

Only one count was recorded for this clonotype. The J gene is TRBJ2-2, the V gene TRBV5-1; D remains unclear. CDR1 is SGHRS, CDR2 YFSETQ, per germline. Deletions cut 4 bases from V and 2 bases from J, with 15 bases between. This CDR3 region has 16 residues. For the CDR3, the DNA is TGCGCCAGCAGCCAAGATTGGGCCGGCAACACCGGGGAGCTGTTTTTT. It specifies CASSQDWAGNTGELFF.

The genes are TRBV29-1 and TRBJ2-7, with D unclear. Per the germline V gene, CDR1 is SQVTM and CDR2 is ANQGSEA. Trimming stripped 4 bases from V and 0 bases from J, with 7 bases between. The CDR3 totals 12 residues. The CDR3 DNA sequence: TGCAGCGTTGGTCGGTTCTCCTACGAGCAGTACTTC. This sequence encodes CSVGRFSYEQYF.

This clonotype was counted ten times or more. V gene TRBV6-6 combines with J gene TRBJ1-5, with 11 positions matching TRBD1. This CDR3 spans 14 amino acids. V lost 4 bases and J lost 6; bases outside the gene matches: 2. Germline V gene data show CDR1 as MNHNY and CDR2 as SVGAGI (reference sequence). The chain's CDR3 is CASSWGQGVQPQHF. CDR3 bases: TGTGCCAGCAGTTGGGGACAGGGGGTTCAGCCCCAGCATTTT.

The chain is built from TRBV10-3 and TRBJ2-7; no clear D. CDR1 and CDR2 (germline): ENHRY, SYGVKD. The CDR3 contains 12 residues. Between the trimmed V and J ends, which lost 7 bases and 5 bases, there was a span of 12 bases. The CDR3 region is CAIKESNHEQYF. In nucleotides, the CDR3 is TGTGCCATCAAGGAAAGTAACCACGAGCAGTACTTC.

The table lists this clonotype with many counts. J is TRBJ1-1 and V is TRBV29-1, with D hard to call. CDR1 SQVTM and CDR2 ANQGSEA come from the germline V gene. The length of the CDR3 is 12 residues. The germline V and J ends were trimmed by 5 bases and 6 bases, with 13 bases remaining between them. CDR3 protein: CSVPTPGAEAFF. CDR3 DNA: TGCAGCGTTCCAACCCCGGGCGCTGAAGCTTTCTTT.

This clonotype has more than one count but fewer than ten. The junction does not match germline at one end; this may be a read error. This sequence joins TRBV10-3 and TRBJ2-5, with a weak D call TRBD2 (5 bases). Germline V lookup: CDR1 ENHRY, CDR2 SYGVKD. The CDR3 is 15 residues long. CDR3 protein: CASSYLWEKTETQYF. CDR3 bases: TGTGCCAGCAGTTATCTCTGGGAGAAGACGGAGACCCAGTACTTC.

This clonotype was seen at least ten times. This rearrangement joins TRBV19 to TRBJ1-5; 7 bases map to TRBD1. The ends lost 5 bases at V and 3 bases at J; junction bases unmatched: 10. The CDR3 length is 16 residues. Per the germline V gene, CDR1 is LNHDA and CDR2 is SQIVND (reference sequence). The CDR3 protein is CASSGRPGQHNQPQHF. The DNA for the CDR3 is TGTGCCAGTAGTGGCCGACCGGGACAGCACAATCAGCCCCAGCATTTT.

CDR3 coding DNA: TGTGCCAGCAACACTTGGAGGGGCTCCTATAATTCACCCCTCCACTTT. It translates to CASNTWRGSYNSPLHF. This chain joins TRBV12-3 or TRBV12-4 and TRBJ1-6, with D possibly TRBD1 on 5 matching bases. The CDR3 contains 16 residues. V was pared by 7 bases and J by 0 bases, with 13 bases between.

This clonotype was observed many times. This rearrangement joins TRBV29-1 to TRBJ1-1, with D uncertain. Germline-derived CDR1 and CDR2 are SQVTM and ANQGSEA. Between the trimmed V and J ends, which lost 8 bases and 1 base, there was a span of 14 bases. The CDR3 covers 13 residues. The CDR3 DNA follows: TGCAGCTCCCCCGGGGTGGGGAACACTGAAGCTTTCTTT. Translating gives CSSPGVGNTEAFF.

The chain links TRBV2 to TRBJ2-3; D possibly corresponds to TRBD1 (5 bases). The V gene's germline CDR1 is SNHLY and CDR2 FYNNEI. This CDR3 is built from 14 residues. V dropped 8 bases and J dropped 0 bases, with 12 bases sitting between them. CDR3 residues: CASSRGESTDTQYF. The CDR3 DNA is TGTGCCAGCTCTAGGGGTGAGAGCACAGATACGCAGTATTTT.

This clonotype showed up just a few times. The CDR3 DNA sequence: TGTGCCAGCAGCCGACGACCAGGGGGGGCATGGATGAACACTGAAGCTTTCTTT. Amino acids: CASSRRPGGAWMNTEAFF. The genes are TRBV7-2 and TRBJ1-1; 7 bases match TRBD1. With V trimmed by 5 bases and J by 0 bases, 15 bases remained unmatched. The CDR3 is made up of 18 amino acids. In germline, CDR1 is SGHTA, CDR2 FQGNSA.

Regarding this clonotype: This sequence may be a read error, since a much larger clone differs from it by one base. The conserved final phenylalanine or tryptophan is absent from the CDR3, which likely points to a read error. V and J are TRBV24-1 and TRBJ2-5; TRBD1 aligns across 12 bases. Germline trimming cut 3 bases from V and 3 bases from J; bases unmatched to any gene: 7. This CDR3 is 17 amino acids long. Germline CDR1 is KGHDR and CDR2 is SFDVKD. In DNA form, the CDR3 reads TGTGCCACCAGTGATCCCCGGGACAGGGGGCGGGAAGAGACCCAGTACCTC. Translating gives CATSDPRDRGREETQYL.

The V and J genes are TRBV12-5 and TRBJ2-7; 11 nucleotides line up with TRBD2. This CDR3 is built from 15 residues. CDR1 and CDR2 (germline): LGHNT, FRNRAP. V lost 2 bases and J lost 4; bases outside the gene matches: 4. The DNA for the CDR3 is TGTGCTAGTGGTTTGCCTAGCGGGAGGCTATACGAGCAGTACTTC. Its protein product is CASGLPSGRLYEQYF. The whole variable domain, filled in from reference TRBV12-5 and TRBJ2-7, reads DARVTQTPRHKVTEMGQEVTMRCQPILGHNTVFWYRQTMMQGLELLAYFRNRAPLDDSGMPKDRFSAEMPDATLATLKIQPSEPRDSAVYFCASGLPSGRLYEQYFGPGTRLTVT.

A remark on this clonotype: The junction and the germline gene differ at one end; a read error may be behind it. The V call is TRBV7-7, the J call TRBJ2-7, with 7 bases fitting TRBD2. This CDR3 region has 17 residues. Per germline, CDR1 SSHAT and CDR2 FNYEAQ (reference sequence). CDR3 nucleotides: TGTGCTAGCAGCTCCCCCTGGACTAGAGGGTCCCTTGGCGAGCAGTACTTC. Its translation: CASSSPWTRGSLGEQYF.

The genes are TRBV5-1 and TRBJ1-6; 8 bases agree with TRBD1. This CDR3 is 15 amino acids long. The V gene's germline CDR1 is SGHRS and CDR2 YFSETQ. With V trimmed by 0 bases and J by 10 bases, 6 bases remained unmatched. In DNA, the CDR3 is TGCGCCAGCAGCTTGGAGCGGGACAGGTTATCACCCCTCCACTTT. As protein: CASSLERDRLSPLHF.